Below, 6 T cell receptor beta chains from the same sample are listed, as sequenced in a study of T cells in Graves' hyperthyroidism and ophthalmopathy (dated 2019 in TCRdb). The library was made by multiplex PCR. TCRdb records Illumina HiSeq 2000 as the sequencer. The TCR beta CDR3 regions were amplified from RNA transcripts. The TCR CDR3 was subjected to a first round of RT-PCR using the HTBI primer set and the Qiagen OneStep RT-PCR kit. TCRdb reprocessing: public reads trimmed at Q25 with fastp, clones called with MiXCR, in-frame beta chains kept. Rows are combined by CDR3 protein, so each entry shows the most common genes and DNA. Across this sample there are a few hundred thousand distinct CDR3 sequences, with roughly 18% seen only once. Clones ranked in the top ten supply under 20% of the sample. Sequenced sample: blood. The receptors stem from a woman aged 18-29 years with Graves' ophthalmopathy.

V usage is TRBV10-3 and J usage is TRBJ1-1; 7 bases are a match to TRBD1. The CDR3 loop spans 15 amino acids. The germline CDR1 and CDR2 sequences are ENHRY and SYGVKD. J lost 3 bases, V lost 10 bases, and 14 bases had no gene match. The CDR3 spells CATKEQGTSDTEAFF. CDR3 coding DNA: TGTGCCACTAAAGAACAGGGGACTTCTGACACTGAAGCTTTCTTT.

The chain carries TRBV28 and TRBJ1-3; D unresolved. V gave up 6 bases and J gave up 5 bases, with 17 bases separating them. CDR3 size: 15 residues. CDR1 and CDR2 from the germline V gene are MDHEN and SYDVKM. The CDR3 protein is CASSGGQVQRNTIYF. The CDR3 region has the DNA TGTGCCAGCAGCGGAGGGCAGGTCCAAAGAAACACCATATATTTT.

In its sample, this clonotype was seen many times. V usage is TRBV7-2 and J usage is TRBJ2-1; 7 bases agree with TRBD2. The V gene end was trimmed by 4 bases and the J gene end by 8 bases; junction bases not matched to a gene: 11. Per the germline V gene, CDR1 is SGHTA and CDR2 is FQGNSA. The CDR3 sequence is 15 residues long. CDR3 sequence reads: CASSYAGGGVDEQFF. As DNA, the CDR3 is TGTGCCAGCAGCTATGCGGGCGGGGGTGTCGATGAGCAGTTCTTC.

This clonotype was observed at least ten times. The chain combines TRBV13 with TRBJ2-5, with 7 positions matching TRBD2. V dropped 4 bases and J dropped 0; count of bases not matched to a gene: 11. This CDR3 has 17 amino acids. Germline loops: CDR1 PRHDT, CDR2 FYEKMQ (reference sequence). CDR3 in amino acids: CASSSPASSGHQETQYF. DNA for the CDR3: TGTGCCAGCAGCTCCCCGGCGTCTAGCGGACACCAAGAGACCCAGTACTTC.

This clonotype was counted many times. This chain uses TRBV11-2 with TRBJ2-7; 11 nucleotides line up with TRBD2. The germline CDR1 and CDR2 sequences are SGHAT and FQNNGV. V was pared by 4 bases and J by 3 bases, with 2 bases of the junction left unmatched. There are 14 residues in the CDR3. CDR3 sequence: CASSSTSGNYEQYF. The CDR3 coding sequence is TGTGCCAGCAGCTCGACTAGCGGGAACTACGAGCAGTACTTC.

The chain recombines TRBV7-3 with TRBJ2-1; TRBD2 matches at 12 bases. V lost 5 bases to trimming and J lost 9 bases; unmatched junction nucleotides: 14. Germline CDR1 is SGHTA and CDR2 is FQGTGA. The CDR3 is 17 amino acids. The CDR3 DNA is TGTGCCAGCAGCCCCCTCGGGGGTGGACTAGCGGGAATTGAGCAGTTCTTC. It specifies CASSPLGGGLAGIEQFF.